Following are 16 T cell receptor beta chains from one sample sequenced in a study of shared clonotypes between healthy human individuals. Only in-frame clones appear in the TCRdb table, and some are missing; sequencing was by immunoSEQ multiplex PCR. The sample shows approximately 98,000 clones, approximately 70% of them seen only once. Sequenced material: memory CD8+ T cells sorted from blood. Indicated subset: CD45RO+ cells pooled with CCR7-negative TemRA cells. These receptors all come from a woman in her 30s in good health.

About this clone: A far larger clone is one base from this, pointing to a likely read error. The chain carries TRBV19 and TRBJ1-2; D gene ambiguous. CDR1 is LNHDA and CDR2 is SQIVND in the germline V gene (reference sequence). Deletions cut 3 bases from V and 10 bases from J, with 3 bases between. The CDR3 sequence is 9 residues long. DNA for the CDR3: TGTGCCAGTAGTATTGACTACACCTTC. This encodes CASSIDYTF.

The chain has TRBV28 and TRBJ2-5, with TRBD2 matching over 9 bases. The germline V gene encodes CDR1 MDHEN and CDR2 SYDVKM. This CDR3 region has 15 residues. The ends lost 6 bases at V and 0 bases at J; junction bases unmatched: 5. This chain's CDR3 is CASRPSGAYQETQYF. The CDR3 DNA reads TGTGCCAGCAGGCCTAGCGGGGCTTACCAAGAGACCCAGTACTTC.

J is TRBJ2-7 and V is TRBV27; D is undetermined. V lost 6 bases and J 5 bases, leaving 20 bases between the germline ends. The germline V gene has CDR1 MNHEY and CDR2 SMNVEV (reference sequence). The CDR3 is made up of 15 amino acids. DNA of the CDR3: TGTGCCAGCAGAACGGACGGTACCCTGTCCCACGAGCAGTACTTC. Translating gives CASRTDGTLSHEQYF.

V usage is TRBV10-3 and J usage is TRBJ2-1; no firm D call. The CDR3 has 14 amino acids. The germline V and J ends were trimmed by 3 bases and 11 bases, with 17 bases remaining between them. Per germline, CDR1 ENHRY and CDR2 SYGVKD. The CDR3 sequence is CAISDFSTGWKQFF. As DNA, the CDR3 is TGTGCCATCAGTGATTTTTCGACGGGCTGGAAGCAGTTCTTC.

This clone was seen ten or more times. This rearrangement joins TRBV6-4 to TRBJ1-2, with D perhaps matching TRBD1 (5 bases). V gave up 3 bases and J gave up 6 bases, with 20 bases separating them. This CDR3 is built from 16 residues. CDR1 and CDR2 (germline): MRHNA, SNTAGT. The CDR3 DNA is TGTGCCAGCAGTGAGGGGGGTTCCGAGGGAAATGATGGCTACACCTTC. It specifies CASSEGGSEGNDGYTF.

CDR3 sequence: CASSTGVKATGELFF. CDR3 DNA: TGTGCCAGTAGTACGGGGGTTAAGGCGACCGGGGAGCTGTTTTTT. The chain combines TRBV19 with TRBJ2-2; D may be TRBD2 (6 bases). The germline V gene encodes CDR1 LNHDA and CDR2 SQIVND (reference sequence). Trimming stripped 4 bases from V and 5 bases from J, with 14 bases between. There are 15 residues in the CDR3.

DNA for the CDR3: TGTGCCAGCACCCAGACCAATCAGCCCCAGCATTTT. It encodes CASTQTNQPQHF. V gene TRBV28 combines with J gene TRBJ1-5; the D is unclear. The CDR3 extends over 12 amino acids. Trimming stripped 7 bases from V and 3 bases from J, with 7 bases between. The germline CDR1 and CDR2 sequences are MDHEN and SYDVKM.

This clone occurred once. CDR3 sequence reads: CASSTTGYREQYF. CDR3 sequence (DNA): TGTGCCAGTAGTACCACAGGTTATCGCGAGCAGTACTTC. This chain links TRBV19 with TRBJ2-7, with D perhaps TRBD1 (5 bases). The CDR3 has 13 residues. Germline CDR1 and CDR2: LNHDA and SQIVND (reference sequence). Trimming removed 4 bases at V and 6 bases at J, with 13 bases between.

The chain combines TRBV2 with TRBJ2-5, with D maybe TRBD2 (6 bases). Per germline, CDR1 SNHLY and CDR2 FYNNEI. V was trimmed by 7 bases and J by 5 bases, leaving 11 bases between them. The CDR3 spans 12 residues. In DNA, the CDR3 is TGTGCCAGCACTGGGGGGTCGGAGACCCAGTACTTC. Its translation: CASTGGSETQYF.

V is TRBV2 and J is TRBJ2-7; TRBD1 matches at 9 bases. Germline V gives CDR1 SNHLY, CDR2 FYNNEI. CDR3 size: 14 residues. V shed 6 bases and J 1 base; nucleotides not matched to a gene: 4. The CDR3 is CASRKGQGSYEQYF. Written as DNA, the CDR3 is TGTGCCAGCAGGAAGGGACAGGGATCCTACGAGCAGTACTTC.

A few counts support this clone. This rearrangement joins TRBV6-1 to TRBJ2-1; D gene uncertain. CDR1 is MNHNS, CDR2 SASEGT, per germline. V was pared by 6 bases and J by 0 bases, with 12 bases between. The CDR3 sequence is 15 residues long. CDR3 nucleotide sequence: TGTGCCAGCAGAGAGCAGGAGTTCTCCTACAATGAGCAGTTCTTC. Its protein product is CASREQEFSYNEQFF.

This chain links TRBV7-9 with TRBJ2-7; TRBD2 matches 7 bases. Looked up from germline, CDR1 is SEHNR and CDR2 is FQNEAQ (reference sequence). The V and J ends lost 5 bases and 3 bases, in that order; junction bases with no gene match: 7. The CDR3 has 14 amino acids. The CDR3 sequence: CASSDLAANYEQYF. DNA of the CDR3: TGTGCCAGCAGCGACCTAGCGGCTAACTACGAGCAGTACTTC.

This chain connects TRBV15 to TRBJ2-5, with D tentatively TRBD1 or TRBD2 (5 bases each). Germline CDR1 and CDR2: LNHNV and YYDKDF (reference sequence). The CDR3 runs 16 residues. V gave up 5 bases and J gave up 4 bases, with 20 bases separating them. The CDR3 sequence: CATSSELSVGGETQYF. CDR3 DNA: TGTGCCACCAGCTCCGAACTTAGCGTTGGGGGAGAGACCCAGTACTTC.

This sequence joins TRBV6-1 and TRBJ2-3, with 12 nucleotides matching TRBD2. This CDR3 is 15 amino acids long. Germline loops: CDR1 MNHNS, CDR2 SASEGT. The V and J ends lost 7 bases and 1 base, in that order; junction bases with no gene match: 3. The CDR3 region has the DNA TGTGCCAGCATTCGACTAGCGGGAGGCACAGATACGCAGTATTTT. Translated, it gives CASIRLAGGTDTQYF.

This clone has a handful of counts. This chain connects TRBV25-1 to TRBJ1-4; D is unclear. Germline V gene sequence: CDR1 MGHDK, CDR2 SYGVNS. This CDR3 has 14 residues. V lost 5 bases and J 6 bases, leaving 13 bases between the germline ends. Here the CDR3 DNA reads TGTGCCAGCAGTAAAAGGACTGGAGATGAAAAACTGTTTTTT. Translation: CASSKRTGDEKLFF.

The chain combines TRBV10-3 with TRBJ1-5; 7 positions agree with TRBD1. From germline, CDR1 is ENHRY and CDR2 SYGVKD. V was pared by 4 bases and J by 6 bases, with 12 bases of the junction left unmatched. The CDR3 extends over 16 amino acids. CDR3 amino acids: CAISARRTGPGQPQHF. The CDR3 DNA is TGTGCCATCAGTGCTCGAAGGACAGGACCGGGTCAGCCCCAGCATTTT.